The next 18 T cell receptor beta chains were all read from a single sample in a study of Ad26.COV2.S vaccination and SARS-CoV-2 variants. Method: immunoSEQ multiplex PCR; TCRdb's copy keeps in-frame clones and lacks some. The table shows about 97,000 clones, with about 78% occurring only once. This sample comprised peripheral blood, obtained after recovery from COVID-19. Receptors originate from a human donor who had recovered from COVID-19.

This chain uses TRBV7-2 with TRBJ2-5; D uncertain. Trimming took off 5 bases at V and 2 bases at J, with 9 bases between the two ends. This CDR3 is 13 amino acids long. The germline V gene has CDR1 SGHTA and CDR2 FQGNSA. The CDR3 sequence: CASSRLGQETQYF. In DNA form, the CDR3 reads TGTGCCAGCAGCCGATTAGGGCAAGAGACCCAGTACTTC.

The rearrangement uses TRBV7-2 and TRBJ1-2; D is perhaps TRBD1 (5 bases). There are 14 residues in the CDR3. Germline assignment: CDR1 SGHTA and CDR2 FQGNSA. Trimming stripped 5 bases from V and 4 bases from J, with 14 bases between. CDR3 in DNA: TGTGCCAGCAGCCCCCAGACAGAAACCTATGGCTACACCTTC. This translates into CASSPQTETYGYTF. Full variable domain (missing parts from reference TRBV7-2 and TRBJ1-2): GAGVSQSPSNKVTEKGKDVELRCDPISGHTALYWYRQSLGQGLEFLIYFQGNSAPDKSGLPSDRFSAERTGGSVSTLTIQRTQQEDSAVYLCASSPQTETYGYTFGSGTRLTVV.

The chain has TRBV5-4 and TRBJ2-3; unclear D gene. There are 14 residues in the CDR3. V lost 0 bases to trimming and J lost 1 base, with 6 bases between them. CDR1 and CDR2 from the germline V gene are SGHNT and YYREEE (reference sequence). The CDR3 region is CASSLARGTDTQYF. The CDR3 coding sequence is TGTGCCAGCAGCTTGGCACGAGGCACAGATACGCAGTATTTT.

The rearrangement links TRBV15 to TRBJ2-1; D uncertain. Trimming cost V 1 base and J 7 bases, with 14 bases left between them. Germline values: CDR1 LNHNV, CDR2 YYDKDF (reference sequence). CDR3 length equals 15 residues. In DNA, the CDR3 is TGTGCCACCAGCAGAGGGGGTATAGGTTATAATGAGCAGTTCTTC. Translated, it gives CATSRGGIGYNEQFF.

This clone came up a few times. This chain connects TRBV10-1 to TRBJ2-2, with D perhaps matching TRBD2 (6 bases). CDR1 is WNHNN and CDR2 is SYGVQD in the germline V gene (reference sequence). The CDR3 is 13 residues long. V dropped 8 bases and J dropped 5 bases, with 12 bases sitting between them. The CDR3 region has the DNA TGCGCCAGCCAGACTAGTGGGACCGGGGAGCTGTTTTTT. Protein product: CASQTSGTGELFF.

This chain joins TRBV7-2 and TRBJ1-1, with D unclear. Germline CDR1 SGHTA, CDR2 FQGNSA. The CDR3 spans 13 residues. The V gene lost 1 base and the J gene lost 1 base, with 4 bases spanning the gap. The DNA for the CDR3 is TGTGCCAGCAGCTTAGAGGGGAACACTGAAGCTTTCTTT. The encoded protein is CASSLEGNTEAFF. Looking up the rest from reference TRBV7-2 and TRBJ1-1 gives the full variable domain: GAGVSQSPSNKVTEKGKDVELRCDPISGHTALYWYRQSLGQGLEFLIYFQGNSAPDKSGLPSDRFSAERTGGSVSTLTIQRTQQEDSAVYLCASSLEGNTEAFFGQGTRLTVV.

The table lists this clone with a few counts. The chain links TRBV7-7 to TRBJ2-3; D is possibly TRBD1 or TRBD2 (7 bases each). Germline CDR1 is SSHAT and CDR2 is FNYEAQ (reference sequence). This CDR3 spans 17 amino acids. The germline V and J ends were trimmed by 5 bases and 2 bases, with 20 bases remaining between them. This CDR3 is CASSPDSGGVNTDTQYF. CDR3 nucleotides: TGTGCCAGCAGCCCCGACTCAGGGGGGGTGAACACAGATACGCAGTATTTT.

The J gene is TRBJ1-1, the V gene TRBV29-1; possible D gene TRBD1, 6 bases. This CDR3 is built from 12 residues. Germline CDR1 and CDR2: SQVTM and ANQGSEA. The V end lost 3 bases, the J end lost 11 bases, and 16 bases lay between the germline ends. CDR3 bases: TGCAGCGTTGAGATCTCTCGGGGGGCGGCTTTCTTT. This codes for CSVEISRGAAFF.

The chain is built from TRBV6-5 and TRBJ2-7, with TRBD2 identical over 7 bases. The CDR3 totals 15 residues. V trimming: 5 bases; J trimming: 7 bases; junction bases outside the gene matches: 14. Looked up from germline, CDR1 is MNHEY and CDR2 is SVGAGI. The CDR3 is CASSSIAGHISEQYF. The CDR3 coding sequence is TGTGCCAGCAGTAGCATAGCGGGCCACATCTCAGAGCAGTACTTC.

The chain recombines TRBV5-1 with TRBJ2-1; 9 bases agree with TRBD2. CDR1 is SGHRS and CDR2 is YFSETQ in the germline V gene. This CDR3 is 14 amino acids long. J gave up 5 bases and V 0 bases, and 0 bases lay outside the gene matches. CDR3 nucleotide sequence: TGCGCCAGCAGCTTGGGACTAGCGGACAATGAGCAGTTCTTC. Its translation is CASSLGLADNEQFF.

This clone came up a few times. J is TRBJ2-3 and V is TRBV5-5; 12 bases are shared with TRBD2. J was trimmed by 5 bases and V by 4 bases; bases with no gene match: 11. CDR3 size: 17 residues. CDR1 and CDR2 from the germline V gene are SGHKS and YYEKEE (reference sequence). CDR3 region: CASSIHQTSGGGDTQYF. Written as DNA, the CDR3 is TGTGCCAGCAGCATCCATCAGACTAGCGGGGGCGGAGATACGCAGTATTTT. Based on the CDR3 plus reference TRBV5-5 and TRBJ2-3, the full variable domain is DAGVTQSPTHLIKTRGQQVTLRCSPISGHKSVSWYQQVLGQGPQFIFQYYEKEERGRGNFPDRFSARQFPNYSSELNVNALLLGDSALYLCASSIHQTSGGGDTQYFGPGTRLTVL.

The V call is TRBV11-2, the J call TRBJ1-1, with TRBD1 matching 7 bases. After removal of 4 bases from V and 3 bases from J, the junction contained 8 bases not matched to a gene. This CDR3 has 15 amino acids. Germline assignment: CDR1 SGHAT and CDR2 FQNNGV. This CDR3 reads CASSSDRVGDTEAFF. The CDR3 DNA reads TGTGCCAGCAGCTCAGACAGGGTTGGTGACACTGAAGCTTTCTTT. Based on the CDR3 plus reference TRBV11-2 and TRBJ1-1, the full variable domain is EAGVAQSPRYKIIEKRQSVAFWCNPISGHATLYWYQQILGQGPKLLIQFQNNGVVDDSQLPKDRFSAERLKGVDSTLKIQPAKLEDSAVYLCASSSDRVGDTEAFFGQGTRLTVV.

The chain employs TRBV28 and TRBJ2-3, with TRBD1 matching 9 bases. Germline trimming cut 6 bases from V and 5 bases from J; bases unmatched to any gene: 6. Germline-derived CDR1 and CDR2 are MDHEN and SYDVKM. CDR3 size: 14 residues. The CDR3 DNA reads as TGTGCCAGCAGCCCGGGACAGGGCGTAGATACGCAGTATTTT. It codes for CASSPGQGVDTQYF.

J is TRBJ2-3 and V is TRBV5-4; 9 nucleotides line up with TRBD2. In germline, CDR1 is SGHNT, CDR2 YYREEE (reference sequence). This CDR3 comprises 16 residues. After removal of 1 base from V and 2 bases from J, the junction contained 5 bases not matched to a gene. The CDR3 DNA sequence: TGTGCCAGCAGCTTGCGGAGCGGGGGGTTCACAGATACGCAGTATTTT. Its translation: CASSLRSGGFTDTQYF.

This clone occurred a few times. The chain joins TRBV10-3 to TRBJ2-3; TRBD1 is a possible D gene (5 bases). The CDR3 has 14 amino acids. Trimming removed 7 bases from V and 0 bases from J, with 11 bases in between. Germline CDR1 and CDR2: ENHRY and SYGVKD. In DNA form, the CDR3 reads TGTGCCATCACCCAGGGAAGAAGCACAGATACGCAGTATTTT. It encodes CAITQGRSTDTQYF.

This clone showed up just once. The chain couples TRBV5-1 to TRBJ2-5, with 9 bases lining up with TRBD1. V was pared by 7 bases and J by 5 bases, with 15 bases of the junction left unmatched. This CDR3 is built from 16 residues. In germline, CDR1 is SGHRS, CDR2 YFSETQ. Here the CDR3 reads CASGLSGQGGLETQYF. In nucleotides, the CDR3 is TGCGCCAGCGGACTATCGGGACAGGGAGGCTTGGAGACCCAGTACTTC.

The V gene is TRBV23-1, the J gene TRBJ2-7, with TRBD1 matching 7 bases. TRBV23-1 is identified as an open reading frame with a role that is uncertain. Losses at the gene ends were 2 bases for V and 4 bases for J; bases not matched to a gene: 14. This CDR3 has 17 amino acids. CDR3 sequence reads: CASSQPEGGTANYEQYF. The CDR3 DNA reads TGCGCCAGCAGTCAACCCGAGGGTGGGACAGCGAATTACGAGCAGTACTTC.

CDR3 sequence reads: CAWSPDGGSTDTQYF. DNA of the CDR3: TGTGCCTGGAGTCCCGATGGAGGAAGCACAGATACGCAGTATTTT. The chain links TRBV30 to TRBJ2-3, with D possibly TRBD2 on 5 matching bases. V dropped 2 bases and J dropped 0 bases, with 12 bases sitting between them. CDR1 is GTSNPN, CDR2 SVGIG, per germline (reference sequence). The CDR3 runs 15 residues.